This is a list of T cell receptor beta chains from one sample in a study of blood T cell repertoires in COVID-19. Data came from immunoSEQ multiplex PCR; TCRdb stores just in-frame clones and leaves some out. The sample has over 400,000 clones, roughly 88% seen once. The sample was peripheral blood. Receptors originate from a human donor in a cohort sampled during active COVID-19. CDR3s include the opening cysteine and the closing phenylalanine or tryptophan. The order of the fields is J gene, V gene, clone size, D gene, CDR3 DNA, CDR3 protein. D genes are given only for firm matches. Expanded clones get a size class; other rows say once, few or many, or leave the size out.

J gene: TRBJ2-3; V gene: TRBV7-2; clone size: few; D gene: TRBD1; CDR3 DNA: TGTGCCAGCAGCACCCGACAGGGACCAGATACGCAGTATTTT; CDR3 protein: CASSTRQGPDTQYF
J gene: TRBJ2-2; V gene: TRBV6-5; clone size: NA; D gene: NA; CDR3 DNA: TGTGCCAGCACCATAAGTAGGCTAGTATACGGGGAGCTGTTTTTT; CDR3 protein: CASTISRLVYGELFF
J gene: TRBJ1-2; V gene: TRBV4-1; clone size: once; D gene: TRBD1; CDR3 DNA: TGCGCCAGCAGGCGAGGGCAGGGGGCTTTTGCTAACTATGGCTACACCTTC; CDR3 protein: CASRRGQGAFANYGYTF
J gene: TRBJ2-3; V gene: TRBV6-2/TRBV6-3; clone size: NA; D gene: TRBD2; CDR3 DNA: TGTGCCAGCAGCCGACTAGCGGGAAGGGGGGATACGCAGTATTTT; CDR3 protein: CASSRLAGRGDTQYF
J gene: TRBJ2-3; V gene: TRBV5-5; clone size: NA; D gene: NA; CDR3 DNA: TGTGCCAGCAGCTTGATAAGCACAGATACGCAGTATTTT; CDR3 protein: CASSLISTDTQYF
J gene: TRBJ2-7; V gene: TRBV30; clone size: NA; D gene: TRBD1; CDR3 DNA: TGTGCCTGGAGGGGGACAGGGGCTTTTTACGAGCAGTACTTC; CDR3 protein: CAWRGTGAFYEQYF
J gene: TRBJ1-1; V gene: TRBV3-1/TRBV3-2; clone size: NA; D gene: NA; CDR3 DNA: TGTGCCAGCAGCCACAGGGACATTGGGAAGGAAGCTTTCTTT; CDR3 protein: CASSHRDIGKEAFF
J gene: TRBJ1-2; V gene: TRBV7-9; clone size: many; D gene: NA; CDR3 DNA: TGTGCCAGCAGCCCGGGGGGGGACACTAGACATGCCAACTATGGCTACACCTTC; CDR3 protein: CASSPGGDTRHANYGYTF
J gene: TRBJ1-1; V gene: TRBV27; clone size: NA; D gene: TRBD1; CDR3 DNA: TGTGCCAGCAGCCGACAGGGAAAGAACACTGAAGCTTTCTTT; CDR3 protein: CASSRQGKNTEAFF
J gene: TRBJ2-7; V gene: TRBV11-2; clone size: NA; D gene: TRBD2; CDR3 DNA: TGTGCCAGCAGCTTTCACTATAACCCGGGACTAGCGGGAAGCTACGAGCAGTACTTC; CDR3 protein: CASSFHYNPGLAGSYEQYF
J gene: TRBJ2-7; V gene: TRBV7-6; clone size: NA; D gene: TRBD2; CDR3 DNA: TGTGCCAGCAGCTTAGGCGGGAGGGATGACGAGCAGTACTTC; CDR3 protein: CASSLGGRDDEQYF
J gene: TRBJ2-5; V gene: TRBV9; clone size: NA; D gene: TRBD2; CDR3 DNA: TGTGCCAGCAGCGTACGGCCTAGCGGGAGAGCGCAAGAGACCCAGTACTTC; CDR3 protein: CASSVRPSGRAQETQYF
J gene: TRBJ2-2; V gene: TRBV7-3; clone size: NA; D gene: TRBD2; CDR3 DNA: TGTGCCAGCAGCTTACAGGGAGCGGGAGGATTTTCCGGGGAGCTGTTTTTT; CDR3 protein: CASSLQGAGGFSGELFF
J gene: TRBJ2-7; V gene: TRBV3-1/TRBV3-2; clone size: NA; D gene: NA; CDR3 DNA: TGTGCCAGCAGCCAAAGGAGGGCCTCATACGAGCAGTACTTC; CDR3 protein: CASSQRRASYEQYF
J gene: TRBJ1-2; V gene: TRBV7-3; clone size: NA; D gene: TRBD1; CDR3 DNA: TGTGCCAGCAGCTTAACGGGGGACAGGGCGCACTATGGCTACACCTTC; CDR3 protein: CASSLTGDRAHYGYTF
J gene: TRBJ1-5; V gene: TRBV28; clone size: NA; D gene: TRBD1; CDR3 DNA: TGTGCCAGCAGTTTATTTGGCAGGGGGAGGTCTAATCAGCCCCAGCATTTT; CDR3 protein: CASSLFGRGRSNQPQHF
J gene: TRBJ2-3; V gene: TRBV29-1; clone size: NA; D gene: NA; CDR3 DNA: TGCAGCGCCTCCCTAGATACGCAGTATTTT; CDR3 protein: CSASLDTQYF
J gene: TRBJ2-7; V gene: TRBV6-1; clone size: NA; D gene: TRBD2; CDR3 DNA: TGTGCCAGCAGTGACCCAGCGGGAGGGATCTACGAGCAGTACTTC; CDR3 protein: CASSDPAGGIYEQYF
J gene: TRBJ1-3; V gene: TRBV6-5; clone size: NA; D gene: TRBD1; CDR3 DNA: TGTGCCAGCAGCACACAGGGGTCCGCTGGAAACACCATATATTTT; CDR3 protein: CASSTQGSAGNTIYF
J gene: TRBJ2-7; V gene: TRBV4-2; clone size: NA; D gene: TRBD1; CDR3 DNA: TGTGCCAGCAGCCAAGATGTTGAAGACAGGGCATCCTACGAGCAGTACTTC; CDR3 protein: CASSQDVEDRASYEQYF
J gene: TRBJ1-5; V gene: TRBV7-2; clone size: few; D gene: NA; CDR3 DNA: TGTGCCAGCAGCTTAGCGGGTGACAGCCGATCAGAGCCCCAGCATTTT; CDR3 protein: CASSLAGDSRSEPQHF
J gene: TRBJ1-2; V gene: TRBV6-5; clone size: NA; D gene: NA; CDR3 DNA: TGTGCCAGCAGTTACTCGGGAGGGCTGAAGGGTGGCTACACCTTC; CDR3 protein: CASSYSGGLKGGYTF
J gene: TRBJ1-2; V gene: TRBV20-1; clone size: NA; D gene: NA; CDR3 DNA: TGCAGTCCCACAGGGAGCTATGGCTACACCTTC; CDR3 protein: CSPTGSYGYTF
J gene: TRBJ2-3; V gene: TRBV10-3; clone size: NA; D gene: NA; CDR3 DNA: TGTGCCATCAGTTTTTCATTGGATACGCAGTATTTT; CDR3 protein: CAISFSLDTQYF
J gene: TRBJ1-2; V gene: TRBV29-1; clone size: NA; D gene: NA; CDR3 DNA: TGCAGCGTTGGGGGCACAGCGAGCTATGGCTACACCTTC; CDR3 protein: CSVGGTASYGYTF
J gene: TRBJ1-5; V gene: TRBV12-3/TRBV12-4; clone size: NA; D gene: NA; CDR3 DNA: TGTGCCAGCAGTTTAGTATCGGGTCAGCCCCAGCATTTT; CDR3 protein: CASSLVSGQPQHF
J gene: TRBJ2-5; V gene: TRBV30; clone size: NA; D gene: NA; CDR3 DNA: TGTGCCTGGAGTGTAAATCCAAGGGGAGAGACCCAGTACTTC; CDR3 protein: CAWSVNPRGETQYF
J gene: TRBJ2-7; V gene: TRBV15; clone size: NA; D gene: NA; CDR3 DNA: TGTGCCACCAGCACGGGATCCTACGAGCAGTACTTC; CDR3 protein: CATSTGSYEQYF
J gene: TRBJ1-2; V gene: TRBV5-1; clone size: NA; D gene: NA; CDR3 DNA: TGCGCCAGCAGCGCCCCGGGTATCTATGGCTACACCTTC; CDR3 protein: CASSAPGIYGYTF
J gene: TRBJ2-2; V gene: TRBV19; clone size: once; D gene: TRBD2; CDR3 DNA: TGTGCCAGTTCAGCGGGAGGCGACACCGGGGAGCTGTTTTTT; CDR3 protein: CASSAGGDTGELFF
J gene: TRBJ1-2; V gene: TRBV6-1; clone size: NA; D gene: TRBD1; CDR3 DNA: TGTGCCAGCAGTGAAAAGGGGGGACAGGGGGCGTATAACTATGGCTACACCTTC; CDR3 protein: CASSEKGGQGAYNYGYTF
J gene: TRBJ2-1; V gene: TRBV9; clone size: NA; D gene: TRBD2; CDR3 DNA: TGTGCCAGCAGCGTAGAATCTAGCGGGACAAGGCAGTTCTTC; CDR3 protein: CASSVESSGTRQFF
J gene: TRBJ2-7; V gene: TRBV2; clone size: NA; D gene: NA; CDR3 DNA: TGTGCCAGCACGCGGTCCTACGAGCAGTACTTC; CDR3 protein: CASTRSYEQYF
J gene: TRBJ2-5; V gene: TRBV19; clone size: NA; D gene: TRBD2; CDR3 DNA: TGTGCCAGCTCGTCGGCGGGAGTCAGCGAGACCCAGTACTTC; CDR3 protein: CASSSAGVSETQYF
J gene: TRBJ1-5; V gene: TRBV19; clone size: NA; D gene: NA; CDR3 DNA: TGTGCCAGTAGTATAGGCGTATTTGGGCCCCAGCATTTT; CDR3 protein: CASSIGVFGPQHF
J gene: TRBJ1-1; V gene: TRBV28; clone size: once; D gene: NA; CDR3 DNA: TGTGCCACCGTACAGTCAGGGGCTCGGACTGAAGCTTTCTTT; CDR3 protein: CATVQSGARTEAFF
J gene: TRBJ2-3; V gene: TRBV7-8; clone size: NA; D gene: TRBD2; CDR3 DNA: TGTGCCAGCAGCTTACGATTTCTAGCGGTTACCTTTAGCACAGATACGCAGTATTTT; CDR3 protein: CASSLRFLAVTFSTDTQYF